This entry is about one TCR beta chain. As yet, its antigen is unknown. The sample is drawn from a study of cytomegalovirus exposure and HLA in healthy donors. Overall study results and limits: Among donors in an Asian-associated ancestry cluster, a later analysis reportedly found fewer N-insertions than the roughly 730-donor mean. Most of the CMV-associated TCR beta chains (in a later analysis) appeared to be HLA-restricted. Sequencing artifact likely explains a cluster of highly shared sequence variants.

Germline-derived CDR1 and CDR2 are SQVTM and ANQGSEA. The CDR3 contains 14 residues. The ends were cut back, 7 bases at V and 0 bases at J, with 13 bases in the middle. The PCR made use of 60 Vbeta and 13 Jbeta primers. The table came from immunoSEQ multiplex PCR; TCRdb's copy has only in-frame clones and leaves some out. The sample includes around 170,000 clones, 81% of them seen just once. This chain connects TRBV29-1 to TRBJ1-3; D unresolved. Sequencing input: PBMCs. The origin of this receptor is a man between 45 and 60 years old in good health and CMV-seropositive. As DNA, the CDR3 is TGCAGCGCCTCCCGACTGATCTCTGGAAACACCATATATTTT. Translating gives CSASRLISGNTIYF.